These 12 T cell receptor beta chains came from one sample sequenced in a study of graft-versus-host responses after intestinal transplantation (dated by TCRdb to the early 2020s). Library prep was done by the immunoSEQ multiplex PCR assay. TCRdb stores this immuneACCESS table with in-frame sequences only. Part of the clones is absent; in the studies checked, under half of the shortfall reflects unresolved V genes, and no reason is known for the rest. The sample table contains several thousand clones; only one count was recorded for about 24% of them. Of the sample, around 5.5% falls within the top ten clones. The sample's time point label is to be understood as: cells obtained before transplantation from donor or recipient. The sample in question was alloreactive CD4+ T cells from a mixed lymphocyte reaction culture, obtained before transplantation. The meaning of the sample's cell subset or site label: CFSE-low proliferating T cells sorted from roughly six-day pre-transplant mixed lymphocyte reaction (GvH or HvG direction). These receptors were taken from a human patient who was an organ donor for intestinal transplantation.

The CDR3 DNA follows: TGTGCCAGCAGCTTAGTCAGCTACGAGCAGTACTTC. Protein: CASSLVSYEQYF. The chain is built from TRBV11-2 and TRBJ2-7; D not resolved. Trimming took off 1 base at V and 3 bases at J, with 4 bases between the two ends. CDR3 length: 12 amino acids. Germline loops: CDR1 SGHAT, CDR2 FQNNGV. The full variable domain, with the rest looked up from reference TRBV11-2 and TRBJ2-7, is EAGVAQSPRYKIIEKRQSVAFWCNPISGHATLYWYQQILGQGPKLLIQFQNNGVVDDSQLPKDRFSAERLKGVDSTLKIQPAKLEDSAVYLCASSLVSYEQYFGPGTRLTVT.

The V gene is TRBV11-2, the J gene TRBJ2-5, with TRBD1 as a possible D gene (5 bases). CDR3 size: 14 residues. The V end was cut by 1 base, the J end by 4 bases, with 10 bases between. Germline V gives CDR1 SGHAT, CDR2 FQNNGV. The CDR3 nucleotides read TGTGCCAGCAGCTTAGGAACAGGCGGAGAGACCCAGTACTTC. Translated: CASSLGTGGETQYF.

The chain is built from TRBV6-8 and TRBJ1-2; D may be TRBD1 (5 bases). Germline V gene data show CDR1 as MNHGY and CDR2 as SAAAGT. V was pared by 9 bases and J by 4 bases, with 15 bases between. This CDR3 is 13 amino acids long. CDR3 in DNA: TGTGCCAGTCGGGCACGGGGGGGCTATGGCTACACCTTC. Residues: CASRARGGYGYTF.

As concerns this clone: One end of the junction does not line up with germline, which may come from a read error. In the same sample, other DNA sequences code for this CDR3. The chain couples TRBV11-3 to TRBJ2-1; 7 bases fit TRBD2. The CDR3 consists of 15 residues. CDR1 is SGHNT and CDR2 is YENEEA in the germline V gene. The CDR3 sequence is CASSLGLAAGGEQFF. The CDR3 DNA is TGTGCCAGCAGCTTAGGGCTAGCGGCCGGGGGAGAGCAATTCTTC.

This clone came up a few times. The chain is built from TRBV5-6 and TRBJ1-5; no definite D call. V was clipped by 0 bases and J by 0 bases, with 10 bases between them. The CDR3 consists of 16 residues. Germline lookup yields CDR1 SGHDT and CDR2 YYEEEE. This CDR3 reads CASSLDGPYSNQPQHF. In nucleotides, the CDR3 is TGTGCCAGCAGCTTGGATGGGCCTTATAGCAATCAGCCCCAGCATTTT.

This clone has only a few counts. The chain joins TRBV7-6 to TRBJ2-3; D possibly corresponds to TRBD2 (5 bases). With 3 bases removed from V and 6 bases from J, the gap between germline ends came to 13 bases. CDR1 is SGHVS and CDR2 is FNYEAQ in the germline V gene. The CDR3 contains 14 residues. The CDR3 bases are TGTGCCAGCAGCTTCTTGGACCGAGGGGATACGCAGTATTTT. Translating it yields CASSFLDRGDTQYF.

The chain joins TRBV7-6 to TRBJ2-5, with D uncertain. Germline CDR1 reads SGHVS; CDR2 reads FNYEAQ. Trimming took off 0 bases at V and 1 base at J, with 6 bases between the two ends. This CDR3 comprises 14 residues. The CDR3 sequence: CASSLAYTQETQYF. CDR3 nucleotide sequence: TGTGCCAGCAGCTTAGCGTACACCCAAGAGACCCAGTACTTC.

This chain links TRBV4-3 with TRBJ2-7, with D perhaps matching TRBD2 (6 bases). The CDR3 extends over 14 amino acids. V lost 0 bases to trimming and J lost 5 bases, with 11 bases between them. Germline loops: CDR1 LGHNA, CDR2 YSLEER. The CDR3 loop is CASSQEWRANEQYF. The CDR3 region has the DNA TGCGCCAGCAGCCAAGAATGGAGGGCCAACGAGCAGTACTTC.

J is TRBJ1-4 and V is TRBV6-5; no definite D call. Between the trimmed V and J ends, which lost 6 bases and 3 bases, there was a span of 5 bases. CDR3 length: 12 residues. Germline V gene data show CDR1 as MNHEY and CDR2 as SVGAGI. The CDR3 loop is CASRASNEKLFF. Here the CDR3 DNA reads TGTGCCAGCAGGGCCTCTAATGAAAAACTGTTTTTT.

The chain couples TRBV7-2 to TRBJ2-5; TRBD2 matches at 12 bases. V shed 5 bases and J 1 base; nucleotides not matched to a gene: 2. This CDR3 is 15 amino acids long. The V gene's germline CDR1 is SGHTA and CDR2 FQGNSA. The CDR3 sequence is CASSRLAGAQETQYF. The DNA for the CDR3 is TGTGCCAGCAGCCGACTAGCGGGGGCCCAAGAGACCCAGTACTTC. Combining the CDR3 with reference TRBV7-2 and TRBJ2-5 gives the whole variable domain GAGVSQSPSNKVTEKGKDVELRCDPISGHTALYWYRQSLGQGLEFLIYFQGNSAPDKSGLPSDRFSAERTGGSVSTLTIQRTQQEDSAVYLCASSRLAGAQETQYFGPGTRLLVL.

The chain links TRBV7-6 to TRBJ1-3; 11 bases line up with TRBD1. The CDR3 consists of 18 residues. The trim removed 6 bases at V and 0 bases at J, leaving 10 bases unmatched. Per germline, CDR1 SGHVS and CDR2 FNYEAQ. The CDR3 sequence: CASRPRDRGFLSGNTIYF. The CDR3 DNA follows: TGTGCCAGCAGGCCCCGGGACAGGGGGTTCCTCTCTGGAAACACCATATATTTT.

The rearrangement links TRBV4-3 to TRBJ2-7; 8 bases fit TRBD2. V dropped 1 base and J dropped 3; count of bases not matched to a gene: 5. Germline V gene sequence: CDR1 LGHNA, CDR2 YSLEER. The CDR3 sequence is 15 residues long. The chain's CDR3 is CASSQGPGGLYEQYF. The CDR3 DNA is TGCGCCAGCAGCCAAGGTCCGGGGGGGCTCTACGAGCAGTACTTC.